A single count supports the clone carrying this T cell receptor beta chain. The antigen is not known. The table came from immunoSEQ multiplex PCR; TCRdb's copy has only in-frame clones and leaves some out. The profile shows 110,000 or so clones, around 90% of them singletons. This sample is drawn from a study of T cell responses to AZD1222 COVID-19 vaccine. V was shortened by 8 bases and J by 0 bases, with 14 bases between the two germline ends. CDR1 and CDR2 from the germline V gene are MNHEY and SVGAGI. The CDR3 runs 15 residues. Regarding the study as a whole: Vaccine-associated CD4 TCRs spanned spike, dominant at 160-218 and 743-854. Unmutated regions of variants are reportedly targeted by nearly half of spike-specific TCRs. There were mostly white British donors and more females than males, and clonal diversity was possibly underestimated. Repertoire collection took place solely once the T cell response had peaked.

The sample was peripheral blood, taken on day 0 of AZD1222 vaccination. This clonotype was obtained from an adult in good health. This chain connects TRBV6-5 to TRBJ1-5; D possibly corresponds to TRBD1 (5 bases). The CDR3 here is CASLRGGYSNQPQHF. The CDR3 coding sequence is TGTGCCAGCTTGCGGGGGGGATATAGCAATCAGCCCCAGCATTTT.